This record concerns one T cell receptor beta chain sequence. Its antigen is not known. The data derive from a study of PD-1 blockade in classical Hodgkin lymphoma. TCRdb's copy holds only in-frame clones and misses some; the assay was immunoSEQ multiplex PCR. This table has some 86,000 clones, just over 90% appearing once. Broader study findings: Repertoires differed for reasons still undefined, possibly disease activity or prior therapy.

Specified time point: cycle 4 day 1 (C4D1), after less than 7 weeks of nivolumab. Each patient experienced a relapse that followed autologous stem cell transplantation, and brentuximab vedotin exposure varied. This TCR was sampled from a human donor with classical Hodgkin lymphoma. Sequences were derived from peripheral blood mononuclear cells (PBMCs), sampled before the fourth cycle of nivolumab.

CDR3 coding DNA: TGTGCCAGCAGCCAAGATCTCTTTCGAACGGGGAGCTACGAGCAGTACTTC. Amino acids: CASSQDLFRTGSYEQYF. The J gene is TRBJ2-7, the V gene TRBV4-2; TRBD2 might be the D (5 bases). Germline V gene data show CDR1 as LGHNA and CDR2 as YNFKEQ. The germline V and J ends were trimmed by 0 bases and 3 bases, with 18 bases remaining between them. The CDR3 loop spans 17 amino acids.